This T cell receptor (beta chain) was recovered during a study of T cell responses to AZD1222 COVID-19 vaccine. Study findings and constraints: Nearly half of the spike-specific TCRs reportedly recognize variant regions that carry no mutations. White British people made up most donors, females outnumbered males, and clonal diversity was possibly underestimated. Across spike, vaccine-associated CD4 TCRs were found, dominant at 160-218 and 743-854. The repertoires were collected only after the peak T cell response.

The CDR3 is 15 amino acids. V gave up 0 bases and J gave up 9 bases; unmatched junction bases: 7. Germline V CDR1 and CDR2: LGHNA, YSLEER. Concerning this clone itself: Its target is not known.

Profiled with immunoSEQ multiplex PCR; TCRdb holds only in-frame clones, not every one. The sample has roughly 170,000 clones, roughly 88% seen once. The chain recombines TRBV4-3 with TRBJ2-1, with 8 nucleotides matching TRBD2. Sequences were derived from peripheral blood, sampled on day 0 of AZD1222 vaccination. The sequence was obtained from an adult in good health. DNA of the CDR3: TGCGCCAGCAGCCAAGAGAGTAGCGGGGCGGGTGAGCAGTTCTTC. This codes for CASSQESSGAGEQFF.